Included here is one T cell receptor beta chain sequence, with context. The sample is drawn from a study of blood T cell repertoires in COVID-19. Source study methods: Scientists estimated how many nucleated cells there were by amplifying reference gene primers. TCRdb keeps only in-frame clones here, not all; method: immunoSEQ multiplex PCR. V, J and clone size were drawn from that table, and D and trimming were deduced from the DNA. The data show over 200,000 clones, with approximately 90% seen just once and over 7.5% held by the top ten. Cohorts were determined from participant-reported clinical history. This CDR3 has 14 residues. Germline assignment: CDR1 MNHEY and CDR2 SMNVEV (reference sequence). Trimming took 5 bases from V and 0 from J, leaving 5 bases between them.

The sample comprised PBMCs or T cells enriched from blood (not recorded which). The chain carries TRBV27 and TRBJ2-6; TRBD2 is a possible D gene (5 bases). This TCR was sampled from a man aged 35-49 years who had recovered from COVID-19. CDR3 bases: TGTGCCAGCAGTACTAGCTCTGGGGCCAACGTCCTGACTTTC. Protein: CASSTSSGANVLTF. The entire variable domain, with the rest obtained from reference TRBV27 and TRBJ2-6, is as follows: EAQVTQNPRYLITVTGKKLTVTCSQNMNHEYMSWYRQDPGLGLRQIYYSMNVEVTDKGDVPEGYKVSRKEKRNFPLILESPSPNQTSLYFCASSTSSGANVLTFGAGSRLTVL.